This record concerns one T cell receptor beta chain sequence. V trimming: 2 bases; J trimming: 4 bases; junction bases outside the gene matches: 10. The CDR3 loop spans 16 amino acids. Germline-derived CDR1 and CDR2 are SGHTS and YDEGEE. Original data processing: Quantification of nucleated cells was approximated via reference gene primer amplification. Repertoires were generated with immunoSEQ multiplex PCR, while TCRdb's copy carries only in-frame clones and drops some. That table supplies the V and J calls and clone size; D and trimming were determined from the DNA. The top ten clones hold around 7% of a sample with 150,000 to 200,000 clones, around 90% of them seen once. The data belong to a study of blood T cell repertoires in COVID-19. Study at large: The samples span acute and convalescent COVID-19 from the United States, Italy and Spain. Sources were T cells, B-cell-depleted T cells, or PBMCs; the material itself was cDNA or gDNA.

This receptor was taken from a man aged 40-49 years with acute or convalescent COVID-19. The chain recombines TRBV5-8 with TRBJ1-2; 8 nucleotides agree with TRBD1. The material sequenced was peripheral blood. CDR3 amino acids: CASSFRTGRDAYGYTF. The CDR3 coding sequence is TGTGCCAGCAGCTTCCGGACAGGGAGAGACGCCTATGGCTACACCTTC.